The 15 T cell receptor beta chains presented below share a single source sample, sequenced in a study of Ad26.COV2.S vaccination and SARS-CoV-2 variants. Treatment specified: roughly 19 received Ad26.COV2.S at low or high dose, single or two shots; about 5 received placebo; per-sample allocation not given. After the first vaccine or placebo injection, samples were drawn on day 63. Libraries were prepared by immunoSEQ multiplex PCR; TCRdb keeps only in-frame clonotypes and omits some of them. The sample includes roughly 380,000 clones, around 84% of them seen just once. Sample: peripheral blood, taken in a trial of Ad26.COV2.S vaccine versus placebo. The receptors were sampled from a person aged 18-65 years who received the Ad26.COV2.S COVID-19 vaccine or a placebo.

The chain couples TRBV30 to TRBJ1-4; D uncertain. Trimming removed 4 bases from V and 0 bases from J, with 12 bases in between. The length of the CDR3 is 15 residues. Germline CDR1 reads GTSNPN; CDR2 reads SVGIG (reference sequence). The DNA for the CDR3 is TGTGCCTGGAATGAGCCCCAGCCAACTAATGAAAAACTGTTTTTT. Translating it yields CAWNEPQPTNEKLFF.

This clone was seen repeatedly, ten times or more. The chain has TRBV18 and TRBJ1-4; weak D call: TRBD1 (5 bases). Germline CDR1 reads KGHSH; CDR2 reads LQKENI. The CDR3 is made up of 14 amino acids. Trimming cost V 2 bases and J 8 bases, with 12 bases left between them. The CDR3 DNA reads TGTGCCAGCTCACCAGGGACGGAGGGGGAAAAACTGTTTTTT. Protein product: CASSPGTEGEKLFF.

The rearrangement links TRBV5-1 to TRBJ2-3, with 12 positions matching TRBD2. The germline V gene encodes CDR1 SGHRS and CDR2 YFSETQ. Trimming at V came to 0 bases and at J to 4 bases, leaving 6 bases not matched to a gene. The CDR3 is 17 residues long. In DNA form, the CDR3 reads TGCGCCAGCAGCTTGGTGGGCCTAGCGGGAGGGGCAGATACGCAGTATTTT. Translating it yields CASSLVGLAGGADTQYF.

The chain couples TRBV19 to TRBJ1-1, with D tentatively TRBD1 (6 bases). Trimming removed 2 bases at V and 5 bases at J, with 9 bases between. The germline gives CDR1 LNHDA, CDR2 SQIVND (reference sequence). The CDR3 has 13 residues. This CDR3 reads CASSIRGVTEAFF. CDR3 sequence (DNA): TGTGCCAGTAGTATAAGGGGGGTTACTGAAGCTTTCTTT.

This rearrangement joins TRBV7-9 to TRBJ2-7, with no clear D. CDR1 is SEHNR and CDR2 is FQNEAQ in the germline V gene (reference sequence). V lost 3 bases to trimming and J lost 5 bases, with 11 bases between them. CDR3 length: 13 residues. CDR3 nucleotide sequence: TGTGCCAGCAGCTTCTCTCCAATCCACGAGCAGTACTTC. This codes for CASSFSPIHEQYF.

J is TRBJ2-1 and V is TRBV6-2 or TRBV6-3; D is tentatively TRBD1 or TRBD2 (5 bases each). V was clipped by 0 bases and J by 3 bases, with 15 bases between them. CDR1 MNHEY and CDR2 SVGEGT come from the germline V gene. The CDR3 sequence is 17 residues long. CDR3 protein: CASSYSPGTGYYNEQFF. For the CDR3, the DNA is TGTGCCAGCAGTTACTCGCCGGGGACGGGCTACTACAATGAGCAGTTCTTC.

A few counts support this clone. This chain links TRBV4-1 with TRBJ2-3, with 7 bases aligning to TRBD2. Germline CDR1 and CDR2: MGHRA and YSYEKL. With V trimmed by 1 base and J by 3 bases, 4 bases remained unmatched. The CDR3 loop spans 15 amino acids. CDR3: CASSQGGRGTDTQYF. The DNA of the CDR3 is TGCGCCAGCAGCCAAGGTGGGCGGGGGACAGATACGCAGTATTTT.

The V and J genes are TRBV9 and TRBJ2-1, with D hard to call. CDR3 size: 13 residues. The germline CDR1 and CDR2 sequences are SGDLS and YYNGEE. With 1 base removed from V and 5 bases from J, the gap between germline ends came to 7 bases. In nucleotides, the CDR3 is TGTGCCAGCAGCGTACTCCCCAACAATGAGCAGTTCTTC. It codes for CASSVLPNNEQFF.

The chain couples TRBV13 to TRBJ2-5; 9 nucleotides match TRBD1. Germline CDR1 and CDR2: PRHDT and FYEKMQ (reference sequence). The CDR3 is made up of 16 amino acids. The junction had 12 bases not matched to a gene; V was cut back by 5 bases and J by 5 bases. Here the CDR3 DNA reads TGTGCCAGCAGCCCTTCATCGGGACAGGGTTTGGAGACCCAGTACTTC. Translated, it gives CASSPSSGQGLETQYF.

The chain recombines TRBV5-1 with TRBJ1-1, with D tentatively TRBD1 (6 bases). CDR3 length: 15 residues. Germline V lookup: CDR1 SGHRS, CDR2 YFSETQ. The V and J ends lost 3 bases and 3 bases respectively, with 15 bases between them. The CDR3, as DNA: TGCGCCAGCAGCTCCGGGGGCCCCCGGGACACTGAAGCTTTCTTT. This encodes CASSSGGPRDTEAFF.

This clone was counted only a few times. V gene TRBV4-1 combines with J gene TRBJ1-5, with D tentatively TRBD1 (5 bases). Trimming left V 6 bases short and J 0 bases short, with 21 bases between. Per the germline V gene, CDR1 is MGHRA and CDR2 is YSYEKL. The CDR3 runs to 18 residues. The CDR3 sequence is CASSPVNSDTYSNQPQHF. CDR3 coding DNA: TGCGCCAGCAGTCCCGTAAACTCGGACACCTATAGCAATCAGCCCCAGCATTTT.

The gene calls are TRBV4-1 and TRBJ2-2; D is unresolved. Germline CDR1 reads MGHRA; CDR2 reads YSYEKL. Between the trimmed V and J ends, which lost 2 bases and 4 bases, there was a span of 11 bases. This CDR3 has 15 residues. The CDR3 coding sequence is TGCGCCAGCAGCCAATGGGCCCCCGGCACCGGGGAGCTGTTTTTT. Protein product: CASSQWAPGTGELFF.

The rearrangement joins TRBV11-2 to TRBJ2-2; D remains ambiguous. The length of the CDR3 is 15 residues. Germline V gene lookup returns CDR1 SGHAT and CDR2 FQNNGV. The ends were cut back, 5 bases at V and 2 bases at J, with 12 bases in the middle. CDR3 in amino acids: CASSRIGPNTGELFF. For the CDR3, the DNA is TGTGCCAGCAGCCGGATAGGTCCTAACACCGGGGAGCTGTTTTTT. Together with reference TRBV11-2 and TRBJ2-2, the CDR3 gives the full variable domain: EAGVAQSPRYKIIEKRQSVAFWCNPISGHATLYWYQQILGQGPKLLIQFQNNGVVDDSQLPKDRFSAERLKGVDSTLKIQPAKLEDSAVYLCASSRIGPNTGELFFGEGSRLTVL.

V is TRBV3-1 (or the pseudogene TRBV3-2) and J is TRBJ2-3; the match to TRBD2 covers 8 bases. The CDR3 spans 13 residues. After removal of 4 bases from V and 4 bases from J, the junction contained 1 base not matched to a gene. Germline loops: CDR1 LGHDT, CDR2 YNNKEL (reference sequence). The CDR3, as DNA: TGTGCCAGCAGCCCGGGGGGGGCAGATACGCAGTATTTT. It is translated as CASSPGGADTQYF.

This chain uses TRBV9 with TRBJ2-5, with 10 bases that match TRBD2. The CDR3 loop spans 15 amino acids. The ends lost 3 bases at V and 2 bases at J; junction bases unmatched: 4. CDR1 and CDR2 (germline): SGDLS, YYNGEE. The CDR3 reads CASSATAGGQETQYF. For the CDR3, the DNA is TGTGCCAGCAGCGCGACAGCGGGGGGGCAAGAGACCCAGTACTTC.